This T cell receptor (beta chain) comes out of a study of T cells in Graves' hyperthyroidism and ophthalmopathy (dated 2019 in TCRdb). With regard to the full study: Peripheral blood samples were taken at initial diagnosis, before any treatment was given. TCR V-J signatures able to tell the groups apart were searched for in a discovery cohort of 90 to 100 patients, of whom around 42 had Graves' ophthalmopathy and 57 had stable Graves' hyperthyroidism. An independent validation cohort of about 20 hyperthyroidism patients and 17 patients who later progressed to ophthalmopathy tested prospective prediction of ophthalmopathy. The roughly 94 discovery patients were randomly divided into training and test sets at a 7:3 ratio. In six Graves' hyperthyroidism patients, the study also compared T-cell repertoires from thyroid tissue with T-cell repertoires from blood. After sampling, hyperthyroidism patients received methimazole starting at 30 mg daily, and ophthalmopathy patients received high-dose intravenous methylprednisolone. TCR Vbeta CDR3 sequencing of 135 peripheral blood samples (43 ophthalmopathy, about 75 hyperthyroidism and around 17 progressor patients) is reported in the paper.

Hyperthyroidism patients were newly diagnosed, with disease duration under 2 months, and aged 18 to 65 years. Any patient with an uncontrolled infection, another autoimmune disease, pregnancy or lactation was excluded. Diagnoses were based on clinical symptoms, serum thyroxine and TRAb, thyroid ultrasound and orbital computed tomography. Blood from progressor patients was collected at the time of first diagnosis with hyperthyroidism, before any ophthalmopathy symptoms had appeared. PBMCs were isolated from approximately 10 ml of fresh peripheral blood by Ficoll-Paque density gradient centrifugation. Patients classed as progressors first received a Graves' hyperthyroidism diagnosis and then went on to develop ophthalmopathy during follow-up. Total RNA was extracted using Trizol reagent, and RNA quality was assessed on an Agilent 2100 Bioanalyzer. The TCR beta CDR3 regions were amplified from the RNA transcripts. The TCR CDR3 was subjected to a first round of RT-PCR using the HTBI primer set and the Qiagen OneStep RT-PCR kit. Libraries were constructed in a second round of multiplex PCR, after which size selection and purification were carried out. Libraries were sequenced paired-end with 100 bp reads on an Illumina HiSeq2000. The study's own analysis went as follows. Raw data were processed with SOAPnuke, discarding reads with adapters, uncalled bases, mean Phred below 15, or no exact constant-primer or identifier match. COPE v1.2.5 was used to merge high-quality paired reads, and clonotypes were defined as unique nucleotide sequences. MiTCR v1.1 was used to align the clonotypes against IMGT TRBV, TRBD and TRBJ reference segments. The analysis included only V-J combinations with a frequency above 0.0001, which together covered 99% to 99.2% of the repertoires. The TCS score was defined as F50 (clonal expansion) divided by E x V (chaos), with BLOSUM62-based TCRdist calculated between CDR3 peptides within each V-J. Welch's t-statistics and random forest reduced roughly 530 V-J features to roughly 13, which were used in a naive Bayes classifier (R e1071). The raw public reads went through TCRdb reprocessing: fastp at Q25, MiXCR clone calling, in-frame beta chains kept. Rows matching on CDR3 protein sequence are summarized as one entry with the most common DNA and genes. The authors' filters were not applied to this entry. Within this sample are under 750,000 distinct CDR3 sequences, with around 20% of them counted one time only. 16% of the sample rests with the top ten.

The CDR3 spans 20 residues, from the cysteine through the phenylalanine. Only CDR3 DNA is held: 60 bases, read in frame from base 1. Compared with germline, V lacks 5 bases and J lacks 0 bases; bases without a gene match: 14. Per the germline V gene, SGHVS is the CDR1 and FNYEAQ is the CDR2. Findings and caveats that apply to the study as a whole: A 13 V-J signature model separated ophthalmopathy from stable hyperthyroidism, with 87.88% sensitivity and 81% to 83% specificity in cross-validation and 80%/75% in testing. No statistical method was used to set the sample size in advance, and investigators knew the group allocation. Most expanded thyroid clonotypes (frequency above 0.001) were also detected in blood, a finding suggesting that blood repertoires may reflect thyroid immune responses. In validation, the model predicted progression to ophthalmopathy a median of roughly 6.5 months before onset, with roughly 68% sensitivity and about 75% specificity.

Note on this clonotype: Its antigen is still unknown. Per-base qualities were not stored, and no clone one base away is much larger.

Specimen: blood. The receptor comes from a woman aged 50 to 60 with Graves' hyperthyroidism that later progressed to Graves' ophthalmopathy. Recombination joined TRBV7-6 with TRBJ2-1, with TRBD2 matching 12 junction bases. Read as DNA, the sequence is TGTGCCAGCAGCGGTGATATGGGGACTAGCGGGTTGCACTCCTACAATGAGCAGTTCTTC. This yields the protein CASSGDMGTSGLHSYNEQFF. The variable domain in full, with residues beyond the CDR3 obtained from the reference TRBV7-6 and TRBJ2-1 genes, is GAGVSQSPRYKVTKRGQDVALRCDPISGHVSLYWYRQALGQGPEFLTYFNYEAQQDKSGLPNDRFSAERPEGSISTLTIQRTEQRDSAMYRCASSGDMGTSGLHSYNEQFFGPGTRLTVL.